The entry that follows covers one TCR beta chain sequence. The data stem from a study of blood T cell repertoires in COVID-19. Study background: Acute and convalescent COVID-19 specimens originated in the United States, Italy and Spain. From T cells, B-cell-depleted T cells, or PBMCs came the material, which was cDNA or gDNA.

Germline lookup yields CDR1 LNHNV and CDR2 YYDKDF (reference sequence). The V and J ends lost 1 base and 10 bases respectively, with 10 bases between them. This CDR3 is built from 12 residues. Under the authors' procedure: From reference gene primer amplification, estimates of nucleated cell counts were derived. Sequenced by immunoSEQ multiplex PCR; TCRdb stores in-frame clones only, minus some. V, J and clone size are taken as reported in that table, and D and trimming were inferred from the DNA itself. Among 73,000 or so clones listed, roughly 89% were seen once. This rearrangement joins TRBV15 to TRBJ1-1; maybe TRBD1 (5 bases). The sequence derives from a man aged 25-45 years with acute or convalescent COVID-19. Sequenced input: peripheral blood. This CDR3 reads CATSRVGGAAFF. The DNA of the CDR3 is TGTGCCACCAGCAGAGTGGGAGGGGCAGCTTTCTTT.